This TCR beta chain was observed in a study of T cell changes during pregnancy in multiple sclerosis. V lost 1 base, J lost 1 base, and 12 bases lay in between. Germline V gene sequence: CDR1 SGHVS, CDR2 FNYEAQ. This CDR3 is 16 amino acids long. Sequencing was performed with immunoSEQ multiplex PCR; in TCRdb, only in-frame clones are kept and a portion is missing. This sample yields tens of thousands of clones, of which about 90% are seen a single time; approximately 0.64% belongs to the top ten. The chain combines TRBV7-6 with TRBJ2-3; weak D call: TRBD2 (5 bases). The TCR comes from a female donor with multiple sclerosis, enrolled in a pregnancy study. Sequences were derived from CD4+ T cells from peripheral blood mononuclear cells, sampled after pregnancy. CDR3 DNA sequence: TGTGCCAGCAGCTTAGAGGGAGACCTTCGCACAGATACGCAGTATTTT. It specifies CASSLEGDLRTDTQYF.